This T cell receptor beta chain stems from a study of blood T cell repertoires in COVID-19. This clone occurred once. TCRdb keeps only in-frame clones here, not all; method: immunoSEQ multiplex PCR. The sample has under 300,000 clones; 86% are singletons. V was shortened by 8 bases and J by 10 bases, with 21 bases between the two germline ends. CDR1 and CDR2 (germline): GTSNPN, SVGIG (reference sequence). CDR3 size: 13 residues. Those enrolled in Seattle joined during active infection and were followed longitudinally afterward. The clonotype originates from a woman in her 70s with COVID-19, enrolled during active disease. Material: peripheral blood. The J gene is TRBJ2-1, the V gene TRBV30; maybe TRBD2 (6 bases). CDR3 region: CARTGTSSGEQFF. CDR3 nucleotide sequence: TGTGCCCGGACCGGGACTTCTTCGGGGGAGCAGTTCTTC.